This entry concerns a single T cell receptor (beta chain). This entry comes from a study of blood T cell repertoires in COVID-19. The overall study: Samples came from the United States, Italy and Spain, spanning acute and convalescent COVID-19. Sources were T cells, B-cell-depleted T cells, or PBMCs; the material itself was cDNA or gDNA.

As originally analysed: Nucleated cell number was recorded as an estimate derived from reference gene primer amplification. Clones were sequenced by immunoSEQ multiplex PCR, and TCRdb holds only the in-frame ones, with some missing. For V, J and clone size, that table is used; D and trimming come from the DNA. This table holds about 120,000 clones, approximately 90% found once. The V gene's germline CDR1 is MGHRA and CDR2 YSYEKL. This CDR3 comprises 16 residues. Trimming took 2 bases from V and 5 from J; bases not matched to a gene: 11. This clonotype originated in a woman aged 50 to 65 with acute or convalescent COVID-19. The chain uses TRBV4-1 and TRBJ2-7, with 8 positions matching TRBD1. The sample taken for sequencing was peripheral blood. The CDR3 sequence: CASSQTAGGGQHEQYF. CDR3 nucleotide sequence: TGCGCCAGCAGCCAAACGGCAGGGGGCGGTCAGCACGAGCAGTACTTC.